The 20 T cell receptor beta chains given below trace back to one sample, sequenced in a study of T-cell reconstitution after alpha-beta-depleted transplantation in children. A library of TCRbeta sequences, prepared with unique molecular identifiers, was generated. TCRdb ran MiXCR on the PCR reads and lists one entry per CDR3 protein. The sample has some 840,000 distinct CDR3 sequences; about 16% are singletons. Sample: PBMCs, mostly from graft donor cells, taken 360 days after TCRalphabeta/CD19-depleted stem cell transplant. These receptors all stem from a male patient between 5 and 17 years old who had a stem cell transplant for acute lymphoblastic leukemia, so the T cells may come from the graft donor.

This clonotype was counted only a few times. The genes are TRBV27 and TRBJ2-1, with no clear D. V shed 1 base and J shed 5 bases, with 6 bases lying between them. This CDR3 spans 13 amino acids. Germline lookup yields CDR1 MNHEY and CDR2 SMNVEV (reference sequence). The CDR3 nucleotides read TGTGCCAGCAGTTTATTCCCGCACAATGAGCAGTTCTTC. It encodes CASSLFPHNEQFF.

Only a few counts were recorded for this clonotype. V and J are TRBV14 and TRBJ2-7, with D perhaps matching TRBD1 (5 bases). This CDR3 has 15 amino acids. Germline V gene lookup returns CDR1 SGHDN and CDR2 FVKESK. Deletions cut 4 bases from V and 2 bases from J, with 15 bases between. The CDR3 loop is CASSLGADLPYEQYF. The DNA of the CDR3 is TGTGCCAGCAGCCTAGGGGCCGACCTCCCCTACGAGCAGTACTTC.

This clonotype was observed a handful of times. This rearrangement joins TRBV2 to TRBJ2-1; the match to TRBD2 covers 12 bases. V was pared by 2 bases and J by 8 bases, with 7 bases of the junction left unmatched. CDR1 is SNHLY, CDR2 FYNNEI, per germline. The CDR3 covers 16 residues. Here the CDR3 reads CASSELGTSGFDEQFF. In DNA form, the CDR3 reads TGTGCCAGCAGTGAATTGGGGACTAGCGGGTTCGATGAGCAGTTCTTC.

This clonotype was found a few times. The chain recombines TRBV3-1 with TRBJ2-1; no definite D call. This CDR3 comprises 12 residues. V lost 1 base, J lost 10 bases, and 8 bases lay in between. CDR1 and CDR2 from the germline V gene are LGHDT and YNNKEL (reference sequence). In DNA form, the CDR3 reads TGTGCCAGCAGCCAAGTAAACGTCGAGCAGTTCTTC. This encodes CASSQVNVEQFF.

This CDR3 reads CASSFWLADHNEQFF. CDR3 DNA: TGTGCCAGCAGTTTTTGGCTAGCGGATCACAATGAGCAGTTCTTC. The chain couples TRBV12-3 or TRBV12-4 to TRBJ2-1, with TRBD2 identical over 7 bases. Germline trimming cut 3 bases from V and 5 bases from J; bases unmatched to any gene: 7. The CDR3 runs to 15 residues.

This clonotype has ten or more counts. The chain employs TRBV3-1 and TRBJ2-7, with D perhaps TRBD2 (6 bases). The CDR3 contains 14 residues. CDR1 is LGHDT, CDR2 YNNKEL, per germline (reference sequence). Trimming left V 1 base short and J 6 bases short, with 13 bases between. The CDR3 reads CASSQVGSGFEQYF. The CDR3 DNA is TGTGCCAGCAGCCAAGTGGGTAGCGGCTTCGAGCAGTACTTC.

This clonotype was detected a few times. J is TRBJ2-7 and V is TRBV6-1; unclear D gene. Germline V gene sequence: CDR1 MNHNS, CDR2 SASEGT. The CDR3 sequence is 13 residues long. Trimming stripped 1 base from V and 6 bases from J, with 10 bases between. The CDR3 is CASSEVPSSEQYF. The CDR3 DNA follows: TGTGCCAGCAGTGAAGTCCCCTCTAGCGAGCAGTACTTC.

This clonotype was observed a handful of times. The V gene is TRBV4-2, the J gene TRBJ2-1, with TRBD2 matching over 10 bases. The trim removed 4 bases at V and 7 bases at J, leaving 16 bases unmatched. The CDR3 consists of 18 residues. Germline assignment: CDR1 LGHNA and CDR2 YNFKEQ. The chain's CDR3 is CASSRDPLSLAGDNEQFF. Here the CDR3 DNA reads TGTGCCAGCAGCCGAGATCCTCTGTCTCTAGCGGGAGATAATGAGCAGTTCTTC.

This clonotype was observed a few times. CDR3 protein: CASSPWDRLDEQYF. Written as DNA, the CDR3 is TGTGCCAGCTCACCTTGGGACCGCTTAGACGAGCAGTACTTC. The chain employs TRBV18 and TRBJ2-7; D may correspond to TRBD1 or TRBD2 (5 bases each). V lost 3 bases, J lost 5 bases, and 14 bases lay in between. CDR1 is KGHSH, CDR2 LQKENI, per germline. The CDR3 is 14 amino acids.

This clonotype appeared many times. The chain uses TRBV11-2 and TRBJ2-1, with 15 bases that match TRBD2. V dropped 1 base and J dropped 6; count of bases not matched to a gene: 7. The CDR3 is 18 residues long. Germline V gene lookup returns CDR1 SGHAT and CDR2 FQNNGV. The chain's CDR3 is CASSLVGLAGGSINEQFF. CDR3 DNA sequence: TGTGCCAGCAGCTTAGTGGGACTAGCGGGAGGATCAATCAATGAGCAGTTCTTC.

This chain connects TRBV10-3 to TRBJ2-5, with 8 bases lining up with TRBD2. Germline V lookup: CDR1 ENHRY, CDR2 SYGVKD. This CDR3 is built from 17 residues. J was trimmed by 5 bases and V by 3 bases; bases with no gene match: 14. This CDR3 reads CAISDPLDSGISETQYF. DNA of the CDR3: TGTGCCATCAGTGACCCTTTGGATAGCGGGATCTCTGAGACCCAGTACTTC.

This clonotype was seen a few times. This chain links TRBV10-2 with TRBJ2-1; 8 bases line up with TRBD2. The CDR3 sequence is 14 residues long. In germline, CDR1 is WSHSY, CDR2 SAAADI. V lost 8 bases, J lost 4 bases, and 7 bases stayed unmatched. The CDR3 spells CASGLAVRYNEQFF. The CDR3 DNA sequence: TGCGCCAGCGGACTAGCAGTAAGATACAATGAGCAGTTCTTC.

The genes are TRBV28 and TRBJ2-5; 10 bases fit TRBD1. Trimming removed 5 bases from V and 5 bases from J; junction bases left unmatched: 5. The CDR3 has 14 amino acids. The germline V gene encodes CDR1 MDHEN and CDR2 SYDVKM. CDR3 nucleotide sequence: TGTGCCAGCAGTGGGACAGGGGTGGGGGAGACCCAGTACTTC. It encodes CASSGTGVGETQYF.

The chain has TRBV2 and TRBJ2-1; D is possibly TRBD1 (5 bases). The V end was cut by 8 bases, the J end by 0 bases, with 11 bases between. Germline V gene lookup returns CDR1 SNHLY and CDR2 FYNNEI. The CDR3 contains 14 residues. CDR3 sequence reads: CASCTDSSYNEQFF. For the CDR3, the DNA is TGTGCCAGCTGTACCGACAGCTCCTACAATGAGCAGTTCTTC. Complete variable domain (other parts from reference TRBV2 and TRBJ2-1): EPEVTQTPSHQVTQMGQEVILRCVPISNHLYFYWYRQILGQKVEFLVSFYNNEISEKSEIFDDQFSVERPDGSNFTLKIRSTKLEDSAMYFCASCTDSSYNEQFFGPGTRLTVL.

This chain links TRBV5-6 with TRBJ2-7; 8 bases line up with TRBD2. The CDR3 contains 15 residues. Germline CDR1 SGHDT, CDR2 YYEEEE. The V gene end was trimmed by 0 bases and the J gene end by 3 bases; junction bases not matched to a gene: 5. CDR3 amino acids: CASSLVGGGIYEQYF. The CDR3 DNA is TGTGCCAGCAGCTTGGTAGGCGGGGGGATCTACGAGCAGTACTTC.

This chain uses TRBV5-6 with TRBJ2-5, with TRBD2 identical over 13 bases. Germline assignment: CDR1 SGHDT and CDR2 YYEEEE. J lost 12 bases, V lost 3 bases, and 11 bases had no gene match. This CDR3 is built from 15 residues. In DNA form, the CDR3 reads TGTGCCAGCAGCTCCCAACCGGGACTAGCGGGGCCGGAGTACTTC. Translated: CASSSQPGLAGPEYF.

This clonotype turned up a few times. The rearrangement joins TRBV3-1 to TRBJ2-7; TRBD1 agrees at 7 bases. The CDR3 extends over 15 amino acids. Trimming took 1 base from V and 3 from J; bases not matched to a gene: 6. Germline lookup yields CDR1 LGHDT and CDR2 YNNKEL (reference sequence). Here the CDR3 DNA reads TGTGCCAGCAGCCAAGCCCTGGACAGGAACTACGAGCAGTACTTC. It is translated as CASSQALDRNYEQYF.

The chain couples TRBV27 to TRBJ2-2, with D possibly matching TRBD2 (5 bases). The CDR3 has 15 residues. V was pared by 1 base and J by 6 bases, with 12 bases between. The germline gives CDR1 MNHEY, CDR2 SMNVEV (reference sequence). The CDR3 region has the DNA TGTGCCAGCAGTTTATGGCTAGCTGGTCCCGGGGAGCTGTTTTTT. Its translation: CASSLWLAGPGELFF.

J is TRBJ2-7 and V is TRBV7-7; tentative D call: TRBD2 (5 bases). The CDR3 is 14 residues long. Per germline, CDR1 SSHAT and CDR2 FNYEAQ (reference sequence). V lost 2 bases, J lost 3 bases, and 11 bases lay in between. For the CDR3, the DNA is TGTGCCAGCAGCTTATCGTACGGGGACTACGAGCAGTACTTC. As protein: CASSLSYGDYEQYF.

The V and J genes are TRBV7-9 and TRBJ2-2; maybe TRBD1 (6 bases). V lost 2 bases to trimming and J lost 3 bases, with 13 bases between them. Germline lookup yields CDR1 SEHNR and CDR2 FQNEAQ (reference sequence). CDR3 length: 16 amino acids. The CDR3 sequence is CASSLLVTGHTGELFF. The CDR3 DNA follows: TGTGCCAGCAGCTTACTAGTGACAGGCCACACCGGGGAGCTGTTTTTT.